This T cell receptor (beta chain) was sequenced for a study of cytomegalovirus exposure and HLA in healthy donors. Turning to the study itself: Among approximately 400 genotyped donors, 80% to 90% fell in the Caucasian-associated ancestry cluster. Findings and caveats of the study: High specificity and sensitivity for cytomegalovirus status were reported for the classifier. Immune exposure was documented only through CMV serostatus.

Points on this clone: Its target is unknown.

The PCR had 60 Vbeta and 13 Jbeta primers. How the authors handled the data: Later reanalysis found approximately 76 million unique TCR beta chains, some 10 million of them shared. The protocol was immunoSEQ multiplex PCR, while the TCRdb copy is restricted to in-frame clones and leaves out a portion. The V and J calls and the clone size are those of that table, but D and trimming were determined from the DNA. The sample records around 150,000 clones, approximately 80% being singletons. This CDR3 region has 14 residues. Germline V CDR1 and CDR2: SSHAT, FNYEAQ (reference sequence). V trimming: 3 bases; J trimming: 5 bases; junction bases outside the gene matches: 4.

The specimen was PBMCs. This sequence joins TRBV7-7 and TRBJ2-5; 9 bases fit TRBD2. This sequence originates from a woman aged 40 to 50 in good health and CMV-seronegative. The CDR3 sequence: CASSFAGGLETQYF. DNA of the CDR3: TGTGCCAGCAGCTTCGCGGGGGGGCTGGAGACCCAGTACTTC.